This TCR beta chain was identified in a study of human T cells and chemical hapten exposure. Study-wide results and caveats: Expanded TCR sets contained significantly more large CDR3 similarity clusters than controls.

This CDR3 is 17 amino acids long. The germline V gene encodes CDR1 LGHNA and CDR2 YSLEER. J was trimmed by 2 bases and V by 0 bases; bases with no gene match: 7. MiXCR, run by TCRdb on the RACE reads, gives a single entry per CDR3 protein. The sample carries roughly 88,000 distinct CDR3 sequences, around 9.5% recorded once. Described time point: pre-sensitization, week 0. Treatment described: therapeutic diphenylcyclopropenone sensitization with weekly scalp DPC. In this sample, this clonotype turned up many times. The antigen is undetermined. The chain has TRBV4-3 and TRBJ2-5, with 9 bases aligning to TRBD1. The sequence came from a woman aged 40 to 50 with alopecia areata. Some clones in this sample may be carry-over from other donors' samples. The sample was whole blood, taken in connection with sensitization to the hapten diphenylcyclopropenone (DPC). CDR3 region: CASSQELVGQGQETQYF. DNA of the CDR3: TGCGCCAGCAGCCAAGAACTGGTCGGACAGGGGCAAGAGACCCAGTACTTC.